This T cell receptor beta chain was observed in a study of shared clonotypes between healthy human individuals. Findings and limits, study-wide: Larger richness was generally estimated for naive than memory subsets.

The CDR3 is made up of 15 amino acids. Germline loops: CDR1 SGHRS, CDR2 YFSETQ. V trimming: 3 bases; J trimming: 1 base; junction bases outside the gene matches: 6. Using immunoSEQ multiplex PCR, the repertoire was profiled, and TCRdb retains in-frame clones only, with some absent. The sample records more than 900,000 clones, 78% being singletons. Note on this clone: Its specificity is not known.

Division of CD4+ cells produced a CD45RA+ naive subset and a CD45RA-negative memory subset. The sequencing input was memory CD4+ T cells from PBMCs. Subset specified: CD45RA-negative fraction. This TCR derives from a man aged 18-30 years in good health. Some clones in this sample may be carry-over from other donors' samples. V and J are TRBV5-1 and TRBJ1-1, with 7 nucleotides matching TRBD1. Here the CDR3 reads CASSYETGENTEAFF. CDR3 nucleotides: TGCGCCAGCAGCTATGAAACAGGGGAGAACACTGAAGCTTTCTTT. Full variable domain (rest looked up from reference TRBV5-1 and TRBJ1-1): KAGVTQTPRYLIKTRGQQVTLSCSPISGHRSVSWYQQTPGQGLQFLFEYFSETQRNKGNFPGRFSGRQFSNSRSEMNVSTLELGDSALYLCASSYETGENTEAFFGQGTRLTVV.